The sample holds one count of the clone carrying this T cell receptor (beta chain). These data are taken from a study of shared clonotypes between healthy human individuals. The CDR3 consists of 14 residues. From germline, CDR1 is MDHEN and CDR2 SYDVKM. V shed 2 bases and J shed 6 bases, with 13 bases lying between them. The input for sorted-subset replicate PCRs was around 0.2 ug DNA, about 29,000 T cell genomes. Assay: immunoSEQ multiplex PCR; the TCRdb copy retains only in-frame clones and omits some. The sample consists of a few hundred thousand clones, about 97% of them appearing once. The sequenced sample consisted of naive CD4+ T cells sorted from blood. The subset: CD45RA+ positively selected. The receptor's source is a woman in her 30s in good health. The gene calls are TRBV28 and TRBJ1-2; D unclear. Here the CDR3 reads CASSLAAGLHGYTF. The DNA of the CDR3 is TGTGCCAGCAGTTTAGCCGCAGGACTTCATGGCTACACCTTC.